The clone carrying this T cell receptor (beta chain) was seen more than once but under ten times. cDNA synthesis used the whole RNA isolate, giving expressed TCRB sequences. Several million reads on average were seen across naive, central memory and regulatory T cell samples. Only in-frame clones appear in the TCRdb table, and some are missing; sequencing was by immunoSEQ multiplex PCR. The table records just over 600,000 clones, roughly 15% of them present only once. V shed 5 bases and J shed 5 bases, with 19 bases lying between them. The CDR3 covers 16 residues. Germline lookup yields CDR1 SEHNR and CDR2 FQNEAQ (reference sequence). This sample is part of a study of beta chain features in type 1 diabetes. About the research overall: Patients did not differ from healthy donors in age, gender or cell yield.

V usage is TRBV7-9 and J usage is TRBJ2-1; a possible D gene is TRBD1 (8 bases). Sample: naive CD4+ T cells from blood. The sequence came from a man younger than 35 in good health. As DNA, the CDR3 is TGTGCCAGCAGCATTAGGACAGGGAGGGAGCACAATGAGCAGTTCTTC. Its translation: CASSIRTGREHNEQFF.